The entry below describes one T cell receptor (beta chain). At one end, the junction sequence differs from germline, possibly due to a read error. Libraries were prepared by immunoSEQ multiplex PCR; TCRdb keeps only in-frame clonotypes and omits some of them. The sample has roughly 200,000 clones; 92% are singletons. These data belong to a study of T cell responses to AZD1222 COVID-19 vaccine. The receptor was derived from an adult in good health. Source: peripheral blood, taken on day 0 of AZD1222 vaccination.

The CDR3 spells CASREDSDWFTEAFF. The CDR3 bases are TGTGCCAGCAGGGAAGACAGCGACTGGTTCACTGAAGCTTTCTTT. The J gene is TRBJ1-1, the V gene TRBV6-1, with D perhaps TRBD1 (5 bases). Germline V gene lookup returns CDR1 MNHNS and CDR2 SASEGT. This CDR3 has 15 residues.